This entry lists 27 T cell receptor beta chains sequenced from one sample in a study of control samples from healthy donors and cancer patients. Data came from immunoSEQ multiplex PCR; TCRdb stores just in-frame clones and leaves some out. The sample holds 160,000 or so clones, roughly 93% seen once. Specimen: blood. These receptors came from a man aged 50 to 59 in good health.

This chain connects TRBV23-1 to TRBJ2-5; no clear D. TRBV23-1 is assigned to the ORF class and has an uncertain function. The CDR3 contains 11 residues. V was trimmed by 7 bases and J by 7 bases, leaving 10 bases between them. This CDR3 is CASKGKGTQYF. DNA of the CDR3: TGCGCCAGCAAAGGGAAGGGGACCCAGTACTTC.

This chain joins TRBV2 and TRBJ1-5; D is undetermined. CDR1 and CDR2 from the germline V gene are SNHLY and FYNNEI. This CDR3 has 13 residues. Trimming took off 7 bases at V and 1 base at J, with 8 bases between the two ends. CDR3 protein: CASKRSSNQPQHF. The CDR3, as DNA: TGTGCCAGCAAAAGATCGAGCAATCAGCCCCAGCATTTT. Drawing the rest from reference TRBV2 and TRBJ1-5, the complete variable domain is EPEVTQTPSHQVTQMGQEVILRCVPISNHLYFYWYRQILGQKVEFLVSFYNNEISEKSEIFDDQFSVERPDGSNFTLKIRSTKLEDSAMYFCASKRSSNQPQHFGDGTRLSIL.

The J gene is TRBJ1-1, the V gene TRBV7-9, with D maybe TRBD1 (5 bases). Trimming removed 3 bases from V and 0 bases from J, with 11 bases in between. Germline-derived CDR1 and CDR2 are SEHNR and FQNEAQ (reference sequence). CDR3 length: 15 amino acids. The CDR3 DNA reads TGTGCCAGCAGCTTGTTGGGCAGGGTGAACACTGAAGCTTTCTTT. Residues: CASSLLGRVNTEAFF.

The V call is TRBV2, the J call TRBJ2-7, with 7 bases that match TRBD2. Germline V gives CDR1 SNHLY, CDR2 FYNNEI. V lost 1 base and J lost 1; bases outside the gene matches: 7. This CDR3 has 16 residues. CDR3 nucleotide sequence: TGTGCCAGCAGTGAAGGGTTCGGGGGGTATTCCTACGAGCAGTACTTC. As protein: CASSEGFGGYSYEQYF.

The V call is TRBV19, the J call TRBJ2-5; 16 nucleotides agree with TRBD2. CDR3 length: 17 residues. Germline values: CDR1 LNHDA, CDR2 SQIVND (reference sequence). With V trimmed by 5 bases and J by 2 bases, 5 bases remained unmatched. The CDR3 DNA follows: TGTGCCAGTAGTCCCAAGGGACTAGCGGGAGGGCAAGAGACCCAGTACTTC. Translation: CASSPKGLAGGQETQYF.

The chain links TRBV3-1 (or the pseudogene TRBV3-2) to TRBJ2-2, with D perhaps matching TRBD2 (6 bases). CDR1 LGHDT and CDR2 YNNKEL come from the germline V gene (reference sequence). With 5 bases removed from V and 4 bases from J, the gap between germline ends came to 14 bases. The CDR3 is made up of 15 amino acids. The CDR3 nucleotides read TGTGCCAGCAGCTTATCTGGAGGGGTCACCGGGGAGCTGTTTTTT. The encoded protein is CASSLSGGVTGELFF.

The chain combines TRBV28 with TRBJ1-1; TRBD1 is a possible D gene (6 bases). The V end lost 6 bases, the J end lost 1 base, and 15 bases lay between the germline ends. The CDR3 is 15 residues long. The germline gives CDR1 MDHEN, CDR2 SYDVKM. CDR3 sequence (DNA): TGTGCCAGCAGCTCTGTGGGGGGCAAGAACACTGAAGCTTTCTTT. It specifies CASSSVGGKNTEAFF.

V is TRBV29-1 and J is TRBJ2-7; no firm D call. The CDR3 is made up of 13 amino acids. Trimming took off 5 bases at V and 0 bases at J, with 11 bases between the two ends. Germline-derived CDR1 and CDR2 are SQVTM and ANQGSEA. CDR3 sequence: CSVKVRSSYEQYF. The CDR3 nucleotides read TGCAGCGTTAAGGTACGGAGCTCCTACGAGCAGTACTTC.

The J gene is TRBJ1-5, the V gene TRBV28; 7 bases are a match to TRBD1. The CDR3 has 15 amino acids. Trimming at V came to 6 bases and at J to 3 bases, leaving 8 bases not matched to a gene. CDR1 MDHEN and CDR2 SYDVKM come from the germline V gene. In DNA form, the CDR3 reads TGTGCCAGCAGGAAGCCGACAGGGTTCAATCAGCCCCAGCATTTT. As protein: CASRKPTGFNQPQHF.

This chain connects TRBV14 to TRBJ2-7, with 7 bases matching TRBD1. Germline V gene data show CDR1 as SGHDN and CDR2 as FVKESK. The V segment lost 5 bases and the J segment 6 bases; nucleotides outside the gene matches: 1. There are 11 residues in the CDR3. The CDR3 sequence is CASSRGLEQYF. The CDR3 region has the DNA TGTGCCAGCAGCAGGGGGCTCGAGCAGTACTTC.

This chain joins TRBV2 and TRBJ1-1; no firm D call. V was cut by 1 base and J by 0 bases, with 3 bases left in between. CDR1 is SNHLY, CDR2 FYNNEI, per germline. The CDR3 consists of 13 residues. CDR3 sequence: CASSEGMNTEAFF. Written as DNA, the CDR3 is TGTGCCAGCAGTGAAGGAATGAACACTGAAGCTTTCTTT. Full variable domain (rest looked up from reference TRBV2 and TRBJ1-1): EPEVTQTPSHQVTQMGQEVILRCVPISNHLYFYWYRQILGQKVEFLVSFYNNEISEKSEIFDDQFSVERPDGSNFTLKIRSTKLEDSAMYFCASSEGMNTEAFFGQGTRLTVV.

The chain combines TRBV19 with TRBJ2-2; D is possibly TRBD1 (6 bases). CDR3 length: 15 amino acids. The germline V gene has CDR1 LNHDA and CDR2 SQIVND (reference sequence). Trimming took 10 bases from V and 8 from J, leaving 23 bases between them. The CDR3 region has the DNA TGTGCCACCCATGGGGGCCCCATGTACGGTGGGGAGCTGTTTTTT. Its translation: CATHGGPMYGGELFF.

This rearrangement joins TRBV5-5 to TRBJ2-7, with D tentatively TRBD1 (5 bases). The germline V and J ends were trimmed by 0 bases and 1 base, with 11 bases remaining between them. Germline assignment: CDR1 SGHKS and CDR2 YYEKEE (reference sequence). This CDR3 spans 15 amino acids. In DNA form, the CDR3 reads TGTGCCAGCAGCTTGGACAGGAGCTTTTCCTACGAGCAGTACTTC. This encodes CASSLDRSFSYEQYF.

The chain links TRBV25-1 to TRBJ2-5, with D possibly being TRBD2 (5 bases). The CDR3 has 12 amino acids. Trimming took 4 bases from V and 5 from J, leaving 8 bases between them. Germline V gene data show CDR1 as MGHDK and CDR2 as SYGVNS. The CDR3 nucleotides are TGTGCCAGCAGTGTCTCGGGGGAGACCCAGTACTTC. This codes for CASSVSGETQYF.

The rearrangement links TRBV3-1 (or the pseudogene TRBV3-2) to TRBJ2-1; D gene uncertain. Germline CDR1 is LGHDT and CDR2 is YNNKEL (reference sequence). The CDR3 is 13 amino acids. V lost 1 base and J 4 bases, leaving 5 bases between the germline ends. CDR3 loop: CASSQVGYNEQFF. Here the CDR3 DNA reads TGTGCCAGCAGCCAAGTAGGTTACAATGAGCAGTTCTTC.

V and J are TRBV19 and TRBJ2-7; D ambiguous. Germline CDR1 reads LNHDA; CDR2 reads SQIVND (reference sequence). Trimming removed 5 bases from V and 5 bases from J, with 10 bases in between. The CDR3 is 12 residues long. CDR3 nucleotides: TGTGCCAGTAGTCGCGACTGGAACGAGCAGTACTTC. This gives the protein CASSRDWNEQYF.

This clone was seen a single time. The V gene is TRBV19, the J gene TRBJ1-4; D gene uncertain. The CDR3 totals 16 residues. V was clipped by 3 bases and J by 0 bases, with 11 bases between them. Germline-derived CDR1 and CDR2 are LNHDA and SQIVND (reference sequence). The CDR3 region is CASSITRPATNEKLFF. For the CDR3, the DNA is TGTGCCAGTAGTATTACCCGGCCGGCAACTAATGAAAAACTGTTTTTT. The whole variable domain, remainder taken from reference TRBV19 and TRBJ1-4, is DGGITQSPKYLFRKEGQNVTLSCEQNLNHDAMYWYRQDPGQGLRLIYYSQIVNDFQKGDIAEGYSVSREKKESFPLTVTSAQKNPTAFYLCASSITRPATNEKLFFGSGTQLSVL.

The chain has TRBV5-1 and TRBJ1-3, with a weak D call TRBD1 (5 bases). The CDR3 covers 18 residues. Trimming shortened V by 2 bases and J by 0 bases, and 18 bases separated the two germline ends. The germline gives CDR1 SGHRS, CDR2 YFSETQ. DNA of the CDR3: TGCGCCAGCAGCTTCCACCTCCAGGGCCCCGACTCTGGAAACACCATATATTTT. Translation gives CASSFHLQGPDSGNTIYF.

The chain uses TRBV6-5 and TRBJ2-5, with 11 bases identical to TRBD1. The length of the CDR3 is 13 residues. Trimming at V came to 11 bases and at J to 5 bases, leaving 7 bases not matched to a gene. Germline-derived CDR1 and CDR2 are MNHEY and SVGAGI. The CDR3 region is CAGGQGARETQYF. CDR3 DNA: TGTGCCGGAGGACAGGGGGCTAGGGAGACCCAGTACTTC.

The chain links TRBV28 to TRBJ1-1; D unresolved. Trimming stripped 5 bases from V and 1 base from J, with 5 bases between. Looked up from germline, CDR1 is MDHEN and CDR2 is SYDVKM. The CDR3 contains 12 residues. CDR3 in DNA: TGTGCCAGCAGTACAACGAACACTGAAGCTTTCTTT. Amino acid sequence: CASSTTNTEAFF.

The V and J genes are TRBV28 and TRBJ1-5; D might be TRBD1 (5 bases). CDR3 length: 14 amino acids. V lost 9 bases and J 5 bases, leaving 17 bases between the germline ends. Per the germline V gene, CDR1 is MDHEN and CDR2 is SYDVKM. Written as DNA, the CDR3 is TGTGCCAGTATACCAGGGACTAGTCATCAGCCCCAGCATTTT. Protein: CASIPGTSHQPQHF.

This chain connects TRBV6-5 to TRBJ1-1; D possibly corresponds to TRBD1 (5 bases). The CDR3 spans 14 residues. Germline V gene lookup returns CDR1 MNHEY and CDR2 SVGAGI. The V end was cut by 3 bases, the J end by 0 bases, with 8 bases between. In DNA, the CDR3 is TGTGCCAGCAGTTATCAGGGAATGAACACTGAAGCTTTCTTT. Residues: CASSYQGMNTEAFF.

V and J are TRBV9 and TRBJ1-3; D is uncertain. The V end lost 0 bases, the J end lost 0 bases, and 7 bases lay between the germline ends. Germline lookup yields CDR1 SGDLS and CDR2 YYNGEE. The CDR3 is 15 amino acids. The CDR3 reads CASSVALSSGNTIYF. CDR3 coding DNA: TGTGCCAGCAGCGTAGCATTGAGCTCTGGAAACACCATATATTTT.

The genes are TRBV5-1 and TRBJ2-5; 9 bases line up with TRBD1. V was clipped by 4 bases and J by 5 bases; unmatched bases: 6. The CDR3 is 14 amino acids. Germline assignment: CDR1 SGHRS and CDR2 YFSETQ. The CDR3 here is CASSHGTGTETQYF. CDR3 nucleotides: TGCGCCAGCAGCCACGGGACAGGGACGGAGACCCAGTACTTC.

This chain links TRBV23-1 with TRBJ2-7; TRBD1 matches at 8 bases. TRBV23-1 is filed as an ORF, its function uncertain. The trim removed 2 bases at V and 6 bases at J, leaving 9 bases unmatched. The CDR3 sequence is 15 residues long. The chain's CDR3 is CASSQRQGAGREQYF. Written as DNA, the CDR3 is TGCGCCAGCAGTCAACGTCAGGGGGCCGGACGCGAGCAGTACTTC.

The chain joins TRBV5-1 to TRBJ2-7, with TRBD1 matching 7 bases. V shed 4 bases and J 2 bases; nucleotides not matched to a gene: 3. Germline CDR1 reads SGHRS; CDR2 reads YFSETQ. The length of the CDR3 is 13 residues. This chain's CDR3 is CASSTGTAYEQYF. CDR3 bases: TGCGCCAGCAGCACCGGGACAGCCTACGAGCAGTACTTC.

This clone was detected a few times. The gene calls are TRBV7-9 and TRBJ2-2, with D tentatively TRBD1 (6 bases). The germline V gene has CDR1 SEHNR and CDR2 FQNEAQ (reference sequence). The V end was cut by 5 bases, the J end by 1 base, with 8 bases between. The CDR3 contains 14 residues. The CDR3 here is CASSKTGNTGELFF. In DNA, the CDR3 is TGTGCCAGCAGCAAGACAGGGAACACCGGGGAGCTGTTTTTT.